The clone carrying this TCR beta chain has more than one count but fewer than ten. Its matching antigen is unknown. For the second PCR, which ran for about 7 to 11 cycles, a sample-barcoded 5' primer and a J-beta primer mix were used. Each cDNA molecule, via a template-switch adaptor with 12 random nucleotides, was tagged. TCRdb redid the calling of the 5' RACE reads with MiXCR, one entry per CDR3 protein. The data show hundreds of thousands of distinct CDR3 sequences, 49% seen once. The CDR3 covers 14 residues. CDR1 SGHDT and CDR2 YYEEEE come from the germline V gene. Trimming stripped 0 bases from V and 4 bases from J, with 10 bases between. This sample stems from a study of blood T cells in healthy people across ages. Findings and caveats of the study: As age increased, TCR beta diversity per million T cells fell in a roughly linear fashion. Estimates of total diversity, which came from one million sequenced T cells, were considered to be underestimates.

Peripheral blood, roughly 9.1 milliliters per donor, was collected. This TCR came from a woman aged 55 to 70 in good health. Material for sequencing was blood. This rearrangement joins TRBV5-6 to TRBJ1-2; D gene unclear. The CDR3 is CASSLDIGSYGYTF. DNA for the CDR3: TGTGCCAGCAGCTTGGATATCGGGAGCTATGGCTACACCTTC.